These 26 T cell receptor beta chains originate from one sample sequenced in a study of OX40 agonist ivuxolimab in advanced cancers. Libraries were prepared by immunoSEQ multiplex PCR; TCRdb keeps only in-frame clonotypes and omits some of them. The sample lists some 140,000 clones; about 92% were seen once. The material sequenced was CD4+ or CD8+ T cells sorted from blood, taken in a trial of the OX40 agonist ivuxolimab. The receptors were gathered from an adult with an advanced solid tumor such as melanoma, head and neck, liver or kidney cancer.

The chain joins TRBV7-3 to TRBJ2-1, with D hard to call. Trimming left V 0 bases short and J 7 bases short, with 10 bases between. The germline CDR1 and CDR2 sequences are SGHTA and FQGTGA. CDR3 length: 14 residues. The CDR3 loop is CASSLTGSPNEQFF. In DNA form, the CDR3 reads TGTGCCAGCAGCTTAACGGGGTCGCCTAATGAGCAGTTCTTC.

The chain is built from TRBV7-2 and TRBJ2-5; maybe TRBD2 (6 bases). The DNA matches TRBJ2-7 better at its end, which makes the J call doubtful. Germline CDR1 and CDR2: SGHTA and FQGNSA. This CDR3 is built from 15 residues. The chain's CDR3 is CASSLGRDWSYEQYF. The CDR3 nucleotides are TGTGCCAGCAGCTTAGGCCGGGACTGGTCCTACGAGCAGTACTTC.

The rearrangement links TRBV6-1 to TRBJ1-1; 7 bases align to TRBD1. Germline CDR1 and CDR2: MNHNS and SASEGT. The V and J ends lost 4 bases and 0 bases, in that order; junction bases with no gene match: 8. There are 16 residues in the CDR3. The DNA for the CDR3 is TGTGCCAGCAGTGGTCGGACAGGACTCCTGAACACTGAAGCTTTCTTT. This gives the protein CASSGRTGLLNTEAFF.

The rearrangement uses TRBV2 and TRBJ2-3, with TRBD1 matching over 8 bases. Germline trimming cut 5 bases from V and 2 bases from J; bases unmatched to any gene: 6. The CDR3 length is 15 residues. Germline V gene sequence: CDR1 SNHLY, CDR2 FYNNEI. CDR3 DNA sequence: TGTGCCAGCAGTTTCACAGGGGGATTCACAGATACGCAGTATTTT. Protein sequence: CASSFTGGFTDTQYF.

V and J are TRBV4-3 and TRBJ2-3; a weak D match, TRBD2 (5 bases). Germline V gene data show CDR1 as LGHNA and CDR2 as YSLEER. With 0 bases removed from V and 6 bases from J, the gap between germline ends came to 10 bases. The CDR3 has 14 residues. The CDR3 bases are TGCGCCAGCAGCCAAGACCTCCCGGGGGATACGCAGTATTTT. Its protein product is CASSQDLPGDTQYF.

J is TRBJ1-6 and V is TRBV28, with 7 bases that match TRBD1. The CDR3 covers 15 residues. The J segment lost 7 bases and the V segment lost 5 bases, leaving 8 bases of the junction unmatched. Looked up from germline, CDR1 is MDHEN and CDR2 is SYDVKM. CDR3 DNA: TGTGCCAGCAGTGCCGGGACAGCCGTCAATTCACCCCTCCACTTT. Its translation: CASSAGTAVNSPLHF. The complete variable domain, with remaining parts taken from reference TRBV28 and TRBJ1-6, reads DVKVTQSSRYLVKRTGEKVFLECVQDMDHENMFWYRQDPGLGLRLIYFSYDVKMKEKGDIPEGYSVSREKKERFSLILESASTNQTSMYLCASSAGTAVNSPLHFGNGTRLTVT.

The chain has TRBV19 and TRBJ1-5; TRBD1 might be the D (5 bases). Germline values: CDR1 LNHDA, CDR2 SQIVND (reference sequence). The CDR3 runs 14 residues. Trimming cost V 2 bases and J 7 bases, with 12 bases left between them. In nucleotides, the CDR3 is TGTGCCAGTAGTATATCAGGGACGGAGCAGCCCCAGCATTTT. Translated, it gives CASSISGTEQPQHF.

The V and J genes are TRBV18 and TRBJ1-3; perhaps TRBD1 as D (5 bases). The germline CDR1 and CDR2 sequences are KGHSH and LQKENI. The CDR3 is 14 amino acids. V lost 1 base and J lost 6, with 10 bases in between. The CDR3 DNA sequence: TGTGCCAGCTCACCACGAGGGGTTGCAAACACCATATATTTT. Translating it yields CASSPRGVANTIYF.

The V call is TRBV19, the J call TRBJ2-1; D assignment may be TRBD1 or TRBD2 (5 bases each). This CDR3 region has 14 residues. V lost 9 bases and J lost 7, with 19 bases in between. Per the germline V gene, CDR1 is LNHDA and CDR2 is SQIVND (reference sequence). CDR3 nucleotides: TGTGCCAGATCCCGGGACGGGGTTTGGAATGAGCAGTTCTTC. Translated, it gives CARSRDGVWNEQFF.

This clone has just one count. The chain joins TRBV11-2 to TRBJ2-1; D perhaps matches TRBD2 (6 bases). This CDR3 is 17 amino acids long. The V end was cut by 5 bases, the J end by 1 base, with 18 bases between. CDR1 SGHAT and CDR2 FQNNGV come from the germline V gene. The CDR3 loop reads CASSPRDFPLSYNEQFF. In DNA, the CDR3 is TGTGCCAGCAGCCCCCGGGACTTTCCACTATCCTACAATGAGCAGTTCTTC.

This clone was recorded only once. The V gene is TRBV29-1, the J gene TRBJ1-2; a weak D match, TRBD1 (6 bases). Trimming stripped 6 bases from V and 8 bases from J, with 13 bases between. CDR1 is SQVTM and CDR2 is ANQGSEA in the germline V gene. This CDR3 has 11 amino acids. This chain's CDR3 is CSVLGQRGYTF. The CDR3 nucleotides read TGCAGCGTCCTCGGACAGCGAGGCTACACCTTC.

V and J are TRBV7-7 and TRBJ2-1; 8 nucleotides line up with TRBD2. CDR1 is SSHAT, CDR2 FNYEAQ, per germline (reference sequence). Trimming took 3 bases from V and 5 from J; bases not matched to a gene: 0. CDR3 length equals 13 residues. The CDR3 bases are TGTGCCAGCAGCTTGGGACTAGACAATGAGCAGTTCTTC. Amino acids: CASSLGLDNEQFF.

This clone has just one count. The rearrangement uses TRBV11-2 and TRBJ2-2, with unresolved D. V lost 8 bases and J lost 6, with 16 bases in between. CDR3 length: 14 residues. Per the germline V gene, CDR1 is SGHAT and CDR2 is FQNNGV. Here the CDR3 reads CASGEALGSGELFF. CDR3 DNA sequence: TGTGCCAGCGGAGAGGCGTTGGGATCCGGGGAGCTGTTTTTT.

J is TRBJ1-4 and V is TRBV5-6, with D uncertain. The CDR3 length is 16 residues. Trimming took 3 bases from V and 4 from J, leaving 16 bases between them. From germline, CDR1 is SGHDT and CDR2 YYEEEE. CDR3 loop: CASSSPHRALNEKLFF. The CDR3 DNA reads TGTGCCAGCAGCTCCCCACACCGGGCCCTTAATGAAAAACTGTTTTTT.

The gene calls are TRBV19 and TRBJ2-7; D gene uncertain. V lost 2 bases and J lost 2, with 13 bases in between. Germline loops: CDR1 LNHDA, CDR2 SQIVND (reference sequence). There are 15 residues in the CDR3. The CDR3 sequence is CASSIWAERTYEQYF. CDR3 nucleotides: TGTGCCAGTAGTATATGGGCGGAAAGGACCTACGAGCAGTACTTC. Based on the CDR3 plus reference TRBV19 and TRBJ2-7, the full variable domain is DGGITQSPKYLFRKEGQNVTLSCEQNLNHDAMYWYRQDPGQGLRLIYYSQIVNDFQKGDIAEGYSVSREKKESFPLTVTSAQKNPTAFYLCASSIWAERTYEQYFGPGTRLTVT.

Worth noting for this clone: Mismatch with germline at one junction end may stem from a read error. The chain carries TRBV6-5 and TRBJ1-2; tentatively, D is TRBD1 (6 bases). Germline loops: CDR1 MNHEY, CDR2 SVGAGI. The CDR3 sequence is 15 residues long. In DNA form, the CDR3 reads TGTGCCATCAGTGGAGGTATAGGGGGAAGCTATGGCTACACCTTC. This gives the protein CAISGGIGGSYGYTF.

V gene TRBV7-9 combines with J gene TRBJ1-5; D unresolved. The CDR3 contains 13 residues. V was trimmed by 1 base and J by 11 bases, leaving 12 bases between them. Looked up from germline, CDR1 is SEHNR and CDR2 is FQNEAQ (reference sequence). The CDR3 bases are TGTGCCAGCAGCTTAGTCGTTGGGAGTGCCCAGCATTTT. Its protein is CASSLVVGSAQHF.

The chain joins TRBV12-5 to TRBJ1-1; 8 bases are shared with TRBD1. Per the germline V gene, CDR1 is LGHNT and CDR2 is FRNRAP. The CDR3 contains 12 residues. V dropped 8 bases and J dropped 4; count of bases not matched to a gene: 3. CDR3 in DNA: TGTGCTAGTACAGGGGGTGGCACTGAAGCTTTCTTT. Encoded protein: CASTGGGTEAFF.

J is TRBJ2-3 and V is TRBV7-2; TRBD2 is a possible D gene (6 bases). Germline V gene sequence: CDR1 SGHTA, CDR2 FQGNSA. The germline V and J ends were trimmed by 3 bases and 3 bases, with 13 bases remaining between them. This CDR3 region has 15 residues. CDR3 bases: TGTGCCAGCAGCTTTAACCCGGCGGGAACAGATACGCAGTATTTT. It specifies CASSFNPAGTDTQYF. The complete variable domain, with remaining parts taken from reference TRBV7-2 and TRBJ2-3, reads GAGVSQSPSNKVTEKGKDVELRCDPISGHTALYWYRQSLGQGLEFLIYFQGNSAPDKSGLPSDRFSAERTGGSVSTLTIQRTQQEDSAVYLCASSFNPAGTDTQYFGPGTRLTVL.

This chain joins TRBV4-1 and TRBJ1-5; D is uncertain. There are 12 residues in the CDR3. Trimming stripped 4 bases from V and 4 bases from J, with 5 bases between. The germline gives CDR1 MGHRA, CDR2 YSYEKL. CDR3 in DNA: TGCGCCAGCAGCCGGGATAATCAGCCCCAGCATTTT. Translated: CASSRDNQPQHF.

CDR3 in amino acids: CASSLGTGETQYF. CDR3 DNA sequence: TGTGCCAGCAGCCTTGGGACAGGAGAGACCCAGTACTTC. The genes are TRBV2 and TRBJ2-5; 8 bases are shared with TRBD1. The germline gives CDR1 SNHLY, CDR2 FYNNEI. V was pared by 6 bases and J by 4 bases, with 4 bases of the junction left unmatched. The CDR3 has 13 amino acids.

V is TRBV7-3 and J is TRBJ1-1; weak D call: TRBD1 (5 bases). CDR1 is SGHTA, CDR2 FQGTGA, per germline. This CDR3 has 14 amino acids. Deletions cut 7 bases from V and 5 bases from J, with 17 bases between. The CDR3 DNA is TGTGCCAGCACCAAGCAGTGGGGGGATACTGAAGCTTTCTTT. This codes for CASTKQWGDTEAFF. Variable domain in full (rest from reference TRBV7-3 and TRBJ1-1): GAGVSQTPSNKVTEKGKYVELRCDPISGHTALYWYRQSLGQGPEFLIYFQGTGAADDSGLPNDRFFAVRPEGSVSTLKIQRTERGDSAVYLCASTKQWGDTEAFFGQGTRLTVV.

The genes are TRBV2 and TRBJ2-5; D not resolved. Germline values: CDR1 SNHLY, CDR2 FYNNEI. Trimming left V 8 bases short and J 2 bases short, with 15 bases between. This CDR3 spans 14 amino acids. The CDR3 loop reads CASLRANGQETQYF. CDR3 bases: TGTGCCAGCCTCCGGGCCAACGGGCAAGAGACCCAGTACTTC.

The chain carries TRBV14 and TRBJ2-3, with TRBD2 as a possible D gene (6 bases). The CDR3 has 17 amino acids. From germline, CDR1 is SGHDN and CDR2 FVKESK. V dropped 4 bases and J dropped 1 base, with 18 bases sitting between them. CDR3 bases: TGTGCCAGCAGCCTTCTACCTACGGGAGTGGGCACAGATACGCAGTATTTT. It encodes CASSLLPTGVGTDTQYF.

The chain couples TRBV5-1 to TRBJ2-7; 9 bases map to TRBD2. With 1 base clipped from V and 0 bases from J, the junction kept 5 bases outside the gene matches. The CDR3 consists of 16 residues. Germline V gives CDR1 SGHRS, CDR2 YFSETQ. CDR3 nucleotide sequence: TGCGCCAGCAGCTTGAGCGTAGCGGGGGCCTCCTACGAGCAGTACTTC. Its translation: CASSLSVAGASYEQYF.

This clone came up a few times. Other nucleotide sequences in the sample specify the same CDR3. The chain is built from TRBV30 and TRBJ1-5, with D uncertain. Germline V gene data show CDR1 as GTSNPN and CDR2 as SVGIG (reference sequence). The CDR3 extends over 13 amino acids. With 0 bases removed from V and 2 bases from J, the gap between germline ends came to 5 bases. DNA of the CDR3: TGTGCCTGGAGTGTACAAGGCAATCAGCCCCAGCATTTT. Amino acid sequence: CAWSVQGNQPQHF.